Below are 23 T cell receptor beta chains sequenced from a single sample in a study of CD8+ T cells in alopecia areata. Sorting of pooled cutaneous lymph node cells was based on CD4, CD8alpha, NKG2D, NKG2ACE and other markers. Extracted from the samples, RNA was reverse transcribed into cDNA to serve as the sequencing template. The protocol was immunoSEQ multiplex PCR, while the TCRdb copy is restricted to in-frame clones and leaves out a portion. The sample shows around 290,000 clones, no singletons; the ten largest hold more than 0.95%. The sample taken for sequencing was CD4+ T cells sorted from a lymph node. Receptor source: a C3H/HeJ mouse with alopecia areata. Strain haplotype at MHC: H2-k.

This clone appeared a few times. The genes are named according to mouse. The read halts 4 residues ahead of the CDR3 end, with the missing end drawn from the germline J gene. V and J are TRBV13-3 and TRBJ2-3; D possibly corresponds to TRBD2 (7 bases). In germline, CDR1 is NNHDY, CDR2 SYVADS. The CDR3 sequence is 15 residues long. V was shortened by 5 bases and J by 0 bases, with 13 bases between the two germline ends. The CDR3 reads CASSRRGASAETLYF. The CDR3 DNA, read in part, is TGTGCCAGCAGCCGGAGGGGGGCTAGTGCAGAA.

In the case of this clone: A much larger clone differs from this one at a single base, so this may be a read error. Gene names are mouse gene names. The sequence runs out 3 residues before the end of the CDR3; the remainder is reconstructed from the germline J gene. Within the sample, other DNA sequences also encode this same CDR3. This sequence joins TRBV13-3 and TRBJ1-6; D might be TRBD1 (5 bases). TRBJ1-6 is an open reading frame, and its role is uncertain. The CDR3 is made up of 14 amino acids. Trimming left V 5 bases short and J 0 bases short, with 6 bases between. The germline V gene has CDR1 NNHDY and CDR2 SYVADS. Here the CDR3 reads CASRDSSYNSPLYF. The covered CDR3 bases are TGTGCCAGCAGAGACAGTTCCTATAATTCGCCC.

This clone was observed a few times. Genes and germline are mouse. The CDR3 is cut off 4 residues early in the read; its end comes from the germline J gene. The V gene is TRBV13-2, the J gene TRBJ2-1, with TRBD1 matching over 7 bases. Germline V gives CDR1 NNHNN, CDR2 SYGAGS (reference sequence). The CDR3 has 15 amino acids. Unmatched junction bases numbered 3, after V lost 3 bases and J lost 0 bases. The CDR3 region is CASGAPGGNYAEQFF. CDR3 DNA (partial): TGTGCCAGCGGTGCCCCAGGGGGTAACTATGCT.

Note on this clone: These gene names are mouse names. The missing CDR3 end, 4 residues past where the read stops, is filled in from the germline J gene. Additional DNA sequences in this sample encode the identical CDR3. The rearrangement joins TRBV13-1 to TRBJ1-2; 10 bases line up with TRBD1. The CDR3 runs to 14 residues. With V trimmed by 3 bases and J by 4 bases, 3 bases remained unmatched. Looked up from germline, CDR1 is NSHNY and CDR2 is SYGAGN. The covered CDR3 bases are TGTGCCAGCAGTGGACAGGGGGCGGGCTCC. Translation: CASSGQGAGS. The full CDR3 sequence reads CASSGQGAGSDYTF.

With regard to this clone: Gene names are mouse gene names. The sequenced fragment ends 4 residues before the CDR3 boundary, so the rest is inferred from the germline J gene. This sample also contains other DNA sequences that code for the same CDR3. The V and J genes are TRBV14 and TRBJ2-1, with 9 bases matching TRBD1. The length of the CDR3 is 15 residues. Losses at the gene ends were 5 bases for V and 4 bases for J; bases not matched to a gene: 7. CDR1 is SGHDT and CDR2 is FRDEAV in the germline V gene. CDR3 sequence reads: CASSPGTGIYAEQFF. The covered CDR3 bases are TGTGCCAGCAGCCCCGGGACAGGGATTTATGCT.

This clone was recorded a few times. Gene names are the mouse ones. The sequenced part of the CDR3 DNA is TGTGCCAGCAGCCCCTCCGGGACTGGGAGGGCT. Its translation: CASSPSGTGRA. The whole CDR3 reads CASSPSGTGRAEQFF. The chain links TRBV5 to TRBJ2-1; 9 bases fit TRBD2. The read falls 4 residues short of the CDR3 end, and the missing part is taken from the germline J gene. There are 15 residues in the CDR3. Germline values: CDR1 LGHNA, CDR2 YNLKQL (reference sequence).

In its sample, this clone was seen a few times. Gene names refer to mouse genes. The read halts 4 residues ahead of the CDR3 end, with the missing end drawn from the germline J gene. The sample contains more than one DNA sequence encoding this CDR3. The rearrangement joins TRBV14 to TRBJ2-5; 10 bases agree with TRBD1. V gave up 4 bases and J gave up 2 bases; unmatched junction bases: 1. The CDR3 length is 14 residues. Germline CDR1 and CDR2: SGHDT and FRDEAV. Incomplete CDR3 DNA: TGTGCCAGCAGTCGGACAGGGGGCCAAGAC. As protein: CASSRTGGQD. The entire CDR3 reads CASSRTGGQDTQYF.

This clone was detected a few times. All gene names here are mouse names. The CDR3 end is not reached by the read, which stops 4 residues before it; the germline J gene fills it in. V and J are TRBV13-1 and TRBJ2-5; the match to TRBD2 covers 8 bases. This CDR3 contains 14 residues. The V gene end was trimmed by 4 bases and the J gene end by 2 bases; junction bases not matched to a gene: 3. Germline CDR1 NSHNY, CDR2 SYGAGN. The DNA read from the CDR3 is TGTGCCAGCAGTCTGGGGGGCGGCCAAGAC. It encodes CASSLGGGQD. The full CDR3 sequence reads CASSLGGGQDTQYF.

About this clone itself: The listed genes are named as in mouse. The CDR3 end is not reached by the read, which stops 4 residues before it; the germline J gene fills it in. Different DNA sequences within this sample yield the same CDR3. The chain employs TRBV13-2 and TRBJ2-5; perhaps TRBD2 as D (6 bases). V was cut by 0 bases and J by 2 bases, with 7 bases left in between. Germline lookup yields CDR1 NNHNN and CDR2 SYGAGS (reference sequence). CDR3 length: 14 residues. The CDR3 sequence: CASGDAGLQDTQYF. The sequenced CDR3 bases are TGTGCCAGCGGTGATGCGGGACTCCAAGAC.

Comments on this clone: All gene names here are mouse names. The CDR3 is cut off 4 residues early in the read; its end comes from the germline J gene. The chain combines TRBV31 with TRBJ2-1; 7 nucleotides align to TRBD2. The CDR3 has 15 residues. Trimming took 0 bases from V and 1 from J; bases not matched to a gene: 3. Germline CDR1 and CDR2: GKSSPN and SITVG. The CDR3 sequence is CAWSLVWGNYAEQFF. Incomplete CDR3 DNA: TGTGCCTGGAGTCTAGTCTGGGGGAACTATGCT.

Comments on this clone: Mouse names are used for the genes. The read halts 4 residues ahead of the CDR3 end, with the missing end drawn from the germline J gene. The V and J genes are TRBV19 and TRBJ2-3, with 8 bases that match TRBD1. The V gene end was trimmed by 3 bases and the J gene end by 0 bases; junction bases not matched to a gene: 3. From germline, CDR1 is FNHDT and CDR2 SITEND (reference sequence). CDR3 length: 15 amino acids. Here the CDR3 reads CASSKTGVSAETLYF. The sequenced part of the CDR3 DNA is TGTGCCAGCAGTAAGACAGGGGTTAGTGCAGAA. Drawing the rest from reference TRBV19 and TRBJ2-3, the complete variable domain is GGIITQTPKFLIGQEGQKLTLKCQQNFNHDTMYWYRQDSGKGLRLIYYSITENDLQKGDLSEGYDASREKKSSFSLTVTSAQKNEMAVFLCASSKTGVSAETLYFGSGTRLTVL.

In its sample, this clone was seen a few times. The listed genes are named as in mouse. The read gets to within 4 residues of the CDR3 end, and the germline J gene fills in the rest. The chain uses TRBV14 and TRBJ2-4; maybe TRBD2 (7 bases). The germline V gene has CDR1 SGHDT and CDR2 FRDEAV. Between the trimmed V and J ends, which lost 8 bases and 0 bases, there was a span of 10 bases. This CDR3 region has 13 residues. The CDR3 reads CARLGASQNTLYF. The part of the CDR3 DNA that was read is TGTGCCAGGCTGGGGGCTAGTCAAAAC.

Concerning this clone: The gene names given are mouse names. The DNA read from the CDR3 is TGCACCTGCAGTGGGGACTGGGGGGACGAA. Its translation is CTCSGDWGDE. The CDR3 in its entirety is CTCSGDWGDERLFF. The chain joins TRBV1 to TRBJ1-4, with D perhaps matching TRBD1 (5 bases). Read coverage stops 4 residues before the CDR3 terminus; the germline J gene supplies the remainder. The CDR3 contains 14 residues. V lost 4 bases, J lost 6 bases, and 12 bases lay in between. CDR1 is NSQYPW and CDR2 is LRSPGD in the germline V gene (reference sequence).

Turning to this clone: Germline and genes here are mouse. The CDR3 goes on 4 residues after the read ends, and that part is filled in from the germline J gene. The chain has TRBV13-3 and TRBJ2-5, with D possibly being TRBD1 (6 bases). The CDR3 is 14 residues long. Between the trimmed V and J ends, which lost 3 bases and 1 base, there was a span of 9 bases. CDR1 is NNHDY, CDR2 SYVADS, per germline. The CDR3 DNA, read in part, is TGTGCCAGCAGTGGCGGGACATACCAAGAC. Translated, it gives CASSGGTYQD. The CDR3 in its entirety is CASSGGTYQDTQYF.

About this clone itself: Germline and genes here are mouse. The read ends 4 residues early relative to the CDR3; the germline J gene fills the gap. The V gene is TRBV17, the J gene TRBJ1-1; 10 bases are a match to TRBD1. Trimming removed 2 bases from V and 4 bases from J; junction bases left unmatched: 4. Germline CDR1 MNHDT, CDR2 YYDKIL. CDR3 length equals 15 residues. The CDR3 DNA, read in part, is TGTGCTAGCAGTAGATTGACAGGGGGCCGCACA. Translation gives CASSRLTGGRT. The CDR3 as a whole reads CASSRLTGGRTEVFF.

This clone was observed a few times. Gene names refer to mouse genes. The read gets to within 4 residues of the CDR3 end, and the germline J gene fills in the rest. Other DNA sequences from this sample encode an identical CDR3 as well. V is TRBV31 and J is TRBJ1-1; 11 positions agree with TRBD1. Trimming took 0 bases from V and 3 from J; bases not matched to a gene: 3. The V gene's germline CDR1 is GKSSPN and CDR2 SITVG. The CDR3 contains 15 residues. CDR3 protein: CAWSLGQGADTEVFF. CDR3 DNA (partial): TGTGCCTGGAGTCTAGGACAGGGGGCGGACACA.

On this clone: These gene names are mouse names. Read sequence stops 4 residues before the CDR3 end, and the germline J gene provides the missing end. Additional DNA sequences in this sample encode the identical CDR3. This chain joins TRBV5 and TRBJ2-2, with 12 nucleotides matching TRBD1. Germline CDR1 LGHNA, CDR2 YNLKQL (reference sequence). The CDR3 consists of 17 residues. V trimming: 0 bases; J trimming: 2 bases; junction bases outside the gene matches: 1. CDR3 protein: CASSQEGQGANTGQLYF. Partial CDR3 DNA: TGTGCCAGCAGCCAAGAGGGACAGGGGGCGAACACCGGG.

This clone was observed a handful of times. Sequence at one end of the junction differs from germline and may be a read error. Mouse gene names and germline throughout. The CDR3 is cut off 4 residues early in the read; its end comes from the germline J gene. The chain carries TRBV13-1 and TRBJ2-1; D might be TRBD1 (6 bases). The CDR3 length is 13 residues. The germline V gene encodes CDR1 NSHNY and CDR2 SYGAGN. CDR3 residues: CASRRTDYAEQFF. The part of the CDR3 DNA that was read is TGTGCTAGCAGAAGGACAGACTATGCT.

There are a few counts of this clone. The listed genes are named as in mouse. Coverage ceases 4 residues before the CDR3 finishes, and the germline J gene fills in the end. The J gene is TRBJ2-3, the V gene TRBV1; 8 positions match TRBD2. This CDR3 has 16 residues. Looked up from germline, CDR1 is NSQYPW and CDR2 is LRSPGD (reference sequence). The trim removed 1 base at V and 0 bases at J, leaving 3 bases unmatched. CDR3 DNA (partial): TGCACCTGCAGTGCAGCTGGGGGGACTAGTGCAGAA. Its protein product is CTCSAAGGTSAE. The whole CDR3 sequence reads CTCSAAGGTSAETLYF.

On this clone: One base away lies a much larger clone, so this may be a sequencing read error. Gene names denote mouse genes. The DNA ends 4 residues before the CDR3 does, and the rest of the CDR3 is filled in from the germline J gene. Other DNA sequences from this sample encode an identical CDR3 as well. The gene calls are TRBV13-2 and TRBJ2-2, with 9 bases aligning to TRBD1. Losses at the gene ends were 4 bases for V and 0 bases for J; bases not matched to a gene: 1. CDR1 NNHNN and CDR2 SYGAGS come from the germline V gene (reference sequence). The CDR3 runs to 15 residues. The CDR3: CASGRQGANTGQLYF. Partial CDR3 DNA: TGTGCCAGCGGTCGACAGGGGGCAAACACCGGG.

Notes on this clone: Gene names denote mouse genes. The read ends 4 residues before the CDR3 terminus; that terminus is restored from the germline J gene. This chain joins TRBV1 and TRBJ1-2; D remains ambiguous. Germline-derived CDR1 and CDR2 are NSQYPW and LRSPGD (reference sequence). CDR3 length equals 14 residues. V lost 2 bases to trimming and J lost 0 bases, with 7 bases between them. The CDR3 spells CTCSAKNANSDYTF. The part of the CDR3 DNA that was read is TGCACCTGCAGTGCAAAAAATGCAAACTCC.

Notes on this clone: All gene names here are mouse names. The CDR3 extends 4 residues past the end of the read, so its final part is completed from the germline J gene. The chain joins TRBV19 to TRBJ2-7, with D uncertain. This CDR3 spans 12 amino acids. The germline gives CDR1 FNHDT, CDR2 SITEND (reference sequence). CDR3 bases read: TGTGCCAGCAGTATAGAACAGTAT. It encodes CASSIEQY. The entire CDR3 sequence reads CASSIEQYEQYF.

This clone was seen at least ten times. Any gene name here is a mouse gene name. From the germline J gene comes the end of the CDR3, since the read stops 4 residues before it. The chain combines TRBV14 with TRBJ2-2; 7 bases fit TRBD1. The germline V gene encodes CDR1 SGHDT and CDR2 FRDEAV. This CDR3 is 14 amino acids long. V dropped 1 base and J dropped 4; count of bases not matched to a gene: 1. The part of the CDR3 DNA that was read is TGTGCCAGCAGTTTCACAGGGGTCACCGGG. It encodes CASSFTGVTG. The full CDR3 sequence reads CASSFTGVTGQLYF.